A selection of T cell receptor beta chains follows, all from one sample in a study of neurological immune-mediated disorders. TCRdb reprocessed the 5' RACE reads with MiXCR, giving one entry per CDR3 protein. The sample has about 46,000 distinct CDR3 sequences, less than 4% seen once. The sequenced sample consisted of PBMCs. The source of these receptors is a woman aged 50 to 60 with multiple sclerosis. The CDR3 runs from the conserved cysteine through the conserved F or W. A D gene is named only where the DNA matches it firmly. Clone size, where shown, is once, few, many, or a class for clones that have expanded.

CDR3 | DNA | V | size | J | D
CSALAGVETQYF | TGCAGCGCCCTCGCCGGAGTAGAGACCCAGTACTTC | TRBV29-1 | many | TRBJ2-5 | NA
CASSLARSSGNTIYF | TGTGCCAGCAGCTTAGCCCGGAGCTCTGGAAACACCATATATTTT | TRBV7-6 | many | TRBJ1-3 | NA
CASSPPATQETQYF | TGTGCCAGCAGCCCGCCAGCAACTCAAGAGACCCAGTACTTC | TRBV3-1 | many | TRBJ2-5 | NA
CASSPSSGTENYEQYF | TGCGCCAGCAGCCCATCCTCCGGGACGGAAAACTACGAGCAGTACTTC | TRBV5-1 | many | TRBJ2-7 | NA
CASRGTGRLNTGELFF | TGTGCCAGCAGGGGTACAGGGCGGTTGAACACCGGGGAGCTGTTTTTT | TRBV12-3/TRBV12-4 | many | TRBJ2-2 | NA
CASSLGQGKQETQYF | TGCGCCAGCAGCTTGGGACAGGGGAAGCAGGAGACCCAGTACTTC | TRBV5-1 | many | TRBJ2-5 | TRBD1
CASSLTLREQFF | TGTGCCAGCAGTTTAACTCTACGTGAGCAGTTCTTC | TRBV27 | many | TRBJ2-1 | NA
CSASYSGRGTDTQYF | TGCAGTGCTAGCTATAGCGGGAGAGGCACAGATACGCAGTATTTT | TRBV20-1 | many | TRBJ2-3 | TRBD2
CASSPLTQTWRTDTQYF | TGTGCCAGCTCACCACTGACCCAAACGTGGAGAACAGATACGCAGTATTTT | TRBV18 | many | TRBJ2-3 | NA
CASSLDALGTDTQYF | TGCGCCAGCAGCTTGGACGCCCTTGGCACAGATACGCAGTATTTT | TRBV5-1 | many | TRBJ2-3 | NA
CACASLQETQYF | TGTGCCTGCGCTTCGCTGCAAGAGACCCAGTACTTC | TRBV28 | many | TRBJ2-5 | NA
CASSLSQSYGYTF | TGCGCCAGCAGCTTGTCCCAGAGCTATGGCTACACCTTC | TRBV5-1 | many | TRBJ1-2 | NA
CSADLGTGGTYNEQFF | TGCAGTGCGGACCTCGGGACAGGGGGGACCTACAATGAGCAGTTCTTC | TRBV20-1 | many | TRBJ2-1 | TRBD1
CASSPGQTGELFF | TGCGCCAGCAGCCCGGGCCAAACCGGGGAGCTGTTTTTT | TRBV5-1 | many | TRBJ2-2 | NA
CSASIQNEQFF | TGCAGTGCTAGCATACAGAATGAGCAGTTCTTC | TRBV20-1 | many | TRBJ2-1 | NA
CASSHGLVSEQYF | TGTGCCAGCAGCCACGGACTAGTCAGCGAGCAGTACTTC | TRBV7-9 | many | TRBJ2-7 | TRBD2
CASSLGRGEGQPQHF | TGTGCCAGCAGCTTAGGCCGGGGAGAAGGACAGCCCCAGCATTTT | TRBV11-1 | many | TRBJ1-5 | NA
CSARRMVGQKRDQTRSSYNEQFF | TGCAGTGCTAGACGAATGGTTGGGCAAAAGCGGGATCAGACTAGAAGCTCCTACAATGAGCAGTTCTTC | TRBV20-1 | many | TRBJ2-1 | TRBD2
CSARDQSSAQFF | TGCAGTGCTAGAGATCAAAGCTCCGCGCAGTTCTTC | TRBV20-1 | many | TRBJ2-1 | NA
CASVSGRAGYNEQFF | TGCGCCAGCGTCAGCGGGAGGGCCGGCTACAATGAGCAGTTCTTC | TRBV5-1 | many | TRBJ2-1 | TRBD2
CASSSLPGTSGISYNEQFF | TGTGCCAGCAGCTCGCTTCCCGGGACTAGCGGTATATCGTACAATGAGCAGTTCTTC | TRBV12-3/TRBV12-4 | NA | TRBJ2-1 | TRBD2
CSARDPRGVGNEQFF | TGCAGTGCTAGAGACCCTAGGGGGGTCGGCAATGAGCAGTTCTTC | TRBV20-1 | many | TRBJ2-1 | NA
CSATSGEETQYF | TGCAGCGCGACTAGCGGGGAAGAGACCCAGTACTTC | TRBV29-1 | many | TRBJ2-5 | TRBD2
CSATERGGGAKNIQYF | TGCAGTGCCACCGAGCGGGGGGGCGGAGCCAAAAACATTCAGTACTTC | TRBV20-1 | many | TRBJ2-4 | TRBD2
CASAPEQGSNQPQHF | TGTGCCAGCGCGCCGGAGCAGGGGAGCAATCAGCCCCAGCATTTT | TRBV2 | many | TRBJ1-5 | NA
CASSLWGATEAFF | TGTGCCAGCAGCTTATGGGGGGCGACTGAAGCTTTCTTT | TRBV7-6 | NA | TRBJ1-1 | NA
CASSFGGEGTGELFF | TGCGCCAGCAGCTTTGGGGGAGAAGGCACCGGGGAGCTGTTTTTT | TRBV5-1 | many | TRBJ2-2 | NA
CASSHDRGTGELFF | TGCGCCAGCAGCCACGACAGGGGCACCGGGGAGCTGTTTTTT | TRBV4-1 | many | TRBJ2-2 | TRBD1
CASSLTPNQETQYF | TGTGCCAGCAGCTTAACCCCGAACCAAGAGACCCAGTACTTC | TRBV7-6 | many | TRBJ2-5 | NA
CSASPGAGDSPLHF | TGCAGTGCTAGTCCAGGGGCCGGCGATTCACCCCTCCACTTT | TRBV20-1 | many | TRBJ1-6 | NA
CATSDLAGVSNEQFF | TGTGCCACCAGTGATCTAGCGGGAGTTAGCAATGAGCAGTTCTTC | TRBV24-1 | many | TRBJ2-1 | TRBD2
CASRTPARGTEAFF | TGTGCCAGCAGAACCCCCGCAAGGGGCACTGAAGCTTTCTTT | TRBV28 | many | TRBJ1-1 | NA
CSASRRGLMNTEAFF | TGCAGTGCTAGCAGAAGGGGGCTCATGAACACTGAAGCTTTCTTT | TRBV20-1 | many | TRBJ1-1 | TRBD1
CASSPLTNTGELFF | TGTGCCAGCTCCCCTCTAACGAACACCGGGGAGCTGTTTTTT | TRBV12-3/TRBV12-4 | many | TRBJ2-2 | NA
CASSPSPPTSLPQYF | TGTGCCAGCAGTCCGTCCCCACCTACGAGCCTTCCGCAGTACTTC | TRBV28 | many | TRBJ2-7 | NA
CASSSILAGFQETQYF | TGTGCCAGCAGCTCAATACTAGCGGGATTTCAAGAGACCCAGTACTTC | TRBV5-6 | many | TRBJ2-5 | TRBD2